Each of the 22 T cell receptor beta chains below was sequenced from the same sample in a study of blood T cell repertoires in COVID-19. Produced via immunoSEQ multiplex PCR; TCRdb's table is partial and in-frame only. The repertoire has more than 110,000 clones, around 89% of them found once; the top ten carry roughly 2.9%. What was sequenced was peripheral blood. The receptors come from a man aged 60 to 69 with active or convalescent COVID-19.

V usage is TRBV19 and J usage is TRBJ2-3, with 8 nucleotides matching TRBD1. The CDR3 consists of 14 residues. Germline V gene sequence: CDR1 LNHDA, CDR2 SQIVND (reference sequence). V was pared by 5 bases and J by 4 bases, with 5 bases of the junction left unmatched. DNA for the CDR3: TGTGCCAGTAGTCTACAGGGGGTTGCAGATACGCAGTATTTT. Protein: CASSLQGVADTQYF. Complete variable domain (other parts from reference TRBV19 and TRBJ2-3): DGGITQSPKYLFRKEGQNVTLSCEQNLNHDAMYWYRQDPGQGLRLIYYSQIVNDFQKGDIAEGYSVSREKKESFPLTVTSAQKNPTAFYLCASSLQGVADTQYFGPGTRLTVL.

The rearrangement joins TRBV7-3 to TRBJ2-3; TRBD2 agrees at 9 bases. Germline V gene data show CDR1 as SGHTA and CDR2 as FQGTGA. The length of the CDR3 is 16 residues. V lost 5 bases to trimming and J lost 6 bases; unmatched junction nucleotides: 12. The DNA of the CDR3 is TGTGCCAGCAGCCCCTCGGGAGTAGCGGGAGCGGATACGCAGTATTTT. It yields the protein CASSPSGVAGADTQYF.

V and J are TRBV4-1 and TRBJ1-2; 7 bases line up with TRBD1. Germline CDR1 reads MGHRA; CDR2 reads YSYEKL. This CDR3 has 15 residues. Trimming at V came to 4 bases and at J to 3 bases, leaving 8 bases not matched to a gene. CDR3 in amino acids: CASSPWHRGDYGYTF. CDR3 in DNA: TGCGCCAGCAGCCCCTGGCACAGGGGAGACTATGGCTACACCTTC.

This chain connects TRBV27 to TRBJ2-5, with TRBD1 matching over 8 bases. The ends lost 10 bases at V and 2 bases at J; junction bases unmatched: 3. Germline CDR1 and CDR2: MNHEY and SMNVEV (reference sequence). The CDR3 loop spans 12 amino acids. CDR3 nucleotide sequence: TGTGCCACCAGGACAGGGCAAGAGACCCAGTACTTC. This sequence encodes CATRTGQETQYF.

The chain joins TRBV2 to TRBJ1-5; D possibly corresponds to TRBD1 (6 bases). The V end lost 3 bases, the J end lost 7 bases, and 16 bases lay between the germline ends. CDR3 length: 15 residues. The germline V gene has CDR1 SNHLY and CDR2 FYNNEI. The CDR3 protein is CASSDIGTSGQPQHF. The CDR3, as DNA: TGTGCCAGCAGTGATATCGGGACAAGTGGACAGCCCCAGCATTTT. Full variable domain (missing parts from reference TRBV2 and TRBJ1-5): EPEVTQTPSHQVTQMGQEVILRCVPISNHLYFYWYRQILGQKVEFLVSFYNNEISEKSEIFDDQFSVERPDGSNFTLKIRSTKLEDSAMYFCASSDIGTSGQPQHFGDGTRLSIL.

The V call is TRBV7-7, the J call TRBJ1-5, with no clear D. The CDR3 extends over 13 amino acids. Germline V gives CDR1 SSHAT, CDR2 FNYEAQ (reference sequence). Trimming took off 5 bases at V and 2 bases at J, with 7 bases between the two ends. DNA for the CDR3: TGTGCCAGCAGCCCGGGTGGCAATCAGCCCCAGCATTTT. Translation: CASSPGGNQPQHF.

A few counts support this clone. V gene TRBV30 combines with J gene TRBJ2-7; maybe TRBD2 (5 bases). The CDR3 has 13 amino acids. CDR1 is GTSNPN, CDR2 SVGIG, per germline (reference sequence). V gave up 2 bases and J gave up 0 bases, with 8 bases separating them. The CDR3 region is CAWSFGSSYEQYF. The CDR3 nucleotides read TGTGCCTGGAGTTTTGGGAGCTCCTACGAGCAGTACTTC.

The gene calls are TRBV28 and TRBJ1-3; D call uncertain. This CDR3 has 17 amino acids. In germline, CDR1 is MDHEN, CDR2 SYDVKM. The V and J ends lost 3 bases and 2 bases respectively, with 17 bases between them. The CDR3 sequence: CASSLKDFYPPGNTIYF. The CDR3 region has the DNA TGTGCCAGCAGTTTGAAGGACTTTTACCCTCCTGGAAACACCATATATTTT.

This clone was seen a few times. The chain uses TRBV18 and TRBJ2-5; the D is unclear. The CDR3 spans 16 residues. Germline V lookup: CDR1 KGHSH, CDR2 LQKENI. Between the trimmed V and J ends, which lost 2 bases and 5 bases, there was a span of 18 bases. CDR3 amino acids: CASSPSFGGRGETQYF. CDR3 sequence (DNA): TGTGCCAGCTCACCATCTTTCGGCGGTCGCGGCGAGACCCAGTACTTC.

The rearrangement uses TRBV2 and TRBJ2-3; 9 bases align to TRBD1. Germline values: CDR1 SNHLY, CDR2 FYNNEI. This CDR3 is 14 amino acids long. V was clipped by 6 bases and J by 3 bases; unmatched bases: 4. The CDR3 here is CASRSGTGTDTQYF. CDR3 bases: TGTGCCAGCAGAAGCGGGACAGGGACAGATACGCAGTATTTT.

The chain joins TRBV28 to TRBJ1-2; D gene ambiguous. The V and J ends lost 8 bases and 4 bases respectively, with 14 bases between them. The CDR3 extends over 13 amino acids. Germline loops: CDR1 MDHEN, CDR2 SYDVKM. CDR3 sequence: CASAGMGPYGYTF. As DNA, the CDR3 is TGTGCCAGCGCCGGAATGGGCCCCTATGGCTACACCTTC.

The chain is built from TRBV24-1 and TRBJ1-1; D remains ambiguous. This CDR3 contains 23 residues. Looked up from germline, CDR1 is KGHDR and CDR2 is SFDVKD. V lost 1 base and J 4 bases, leaving 36 bases between the germline ends. The CDR3, as DNA: TGTGCCACCAGTGATTTACACAAAAATGCCACAGACCGGAGGGCCAGCATATCCACTGAAGCTTTCTTT. Its protein is CATSDLHKNATDRRASISTEAFF.

The V gene is TRBV2, the J gene TRBJ1-1, with D perhaps TRBD1 (6 bases). With 6 bases removed from V and 1 base from J, the gap between germline ends came to 12 bases. CDR3 length: 14 residues. Germline V gives CDR1 SNHLY, CDR2 FYNNEI. In nucleotides, the CDR3 is TGTGCCAGCAGCCTACAGGGACCGAACACTGAAGCTTTCTTT. Protein sequence: CASSLQGPNTEAFF.

V and J are TRBV29-1 and TRBJ2-5; 7 positions agree with TRBD1. V trimming: 6 bases; J trimming: 2 bases; junction bases outside the gene matches: 6. This CDR3 has 13 residues. Germline CDR1 and CDR2: SQVTM and ANQGSEA. Here the CDR3 reads CSVPGTEQETQYF. CDR3 nucleotides: TGCAGCGTGCCCGGGACAGAGCAAGAGACCCAGTACTTC.

The chain has TRBV29-1 and TRBJ2-5; perhaps TRBD2 as D (6 bases). Germline V lookup: CDR1 SQVTM, CDR2 ANQGSEA. This CDR3 has 15 amino acids. Trimming pared 3 bases from V and 0 bases from J, leaving 14 bases between. CDR3 amino acids: CSVESGGGYQETQYF. In DNA, the CDR3 is TGCAGCGTTGAGTCCGGGGGTGGGTACCAAGAGACCCAGTACTTC. The whole variable domain, filled in from reference TRBV29-1 and TRBJ2-5, reads SAVISQKPSRDICQRGTSLTIQCQVDSQVTMMFWYRQQPGQSLTLIATANQGSEATYESGFVIDKFPISRPNLTFSTLTVSNMSPEDSSIYLCSVESGGGYQETQYFGPGTRLLVL.

The sample holds a few counts of this clone. This chain joins TRBV19 and TRBJ1-6; TRBD1 aligns across 7 bases. CDR3 length: 14 residues. Unmatched junction bases numbered 8, after V lost 7 bases and J lost 8 bases. Germline lookup yields CDR1 LNHDA and CDR2 SQIVND (reference sequence). The CDR3 nucleotides are TGTGCCAGTAAGTCTCGACAGGGCGATTCACCCCTCCACTTT. This translates into CASKSRQGDSPLHF.

V gene TRBV6-6 combines with J gene TRBJ2-2, with D possibly matching TRBD2 (6 bases). Between the trimmed V and J ends, which lost 11 bases and 8 bases, there was a span of 18 bases. Germline assignment: CDR1 MNHNY and CDR2 SVGAGI (reference sequence). CDR3 length: 13 amino acids. As DNA, the CDR3 is TGTGCCGGTTCAGGGCTAGCGAAGGGGGAGCTGTTTTTT. It specifies CAGSGLAKGELFF.

V usage is TRBV19 and J usage is TRBJ1-5; tentatively, D is TRBD1 (5 bases). CDR1 and CDR2 (germline): LNHDA, SQIVND (reference sequence). This CDR3 has 13 residues. The V gene lost 6 bases and the J gene lost 4 bases, with 10 bases spanning the gap. This CDR3 reads CASRGQGNQPQHF. In nucleotides, the CDR3 is TGTGCCAGTAGGGGGCAGGGAAATCAGCCCCAGCATTTT.

This rearrangement joins TRBV19 to TRBJ1-5; D perhaps matches TRBD1 (6 bases). V lost 3 bases and J 15 bases, leaving 18 bases between the germline ends. Germline-derived CDR1 and CDR2 are LNHDA and SQIVND (reference sequence). CDR3 length equals 13 residues. The CDR3 sequence: CASSIVLRGPGHF. DNA for the CDR3: TGTGCCAGTAGTATCGTCCTCAGGGGCCCTGGGCATTTT.

This clone has just a few counts. This sequence joins TRBV5-5 and TRBJ2-7, with D unclear. V lost 4 bases, J lost 2 bases, and 13 bases lay in between. The CDR3 consists of 14 residues. Germline loops: CDR1 SGHKS, CDR2 YYEKEE (reference sequence). CDR3 region: CASSTTTPTYEQYF. CDR3 in DNA: TGTGCCAGCAGCACGACAACGCCTACCTACGAGCAGTACTTC.

V usage is TRBV27 and J usage is TRBJ1-2; TRBD1 might be the D (6 bases). This CDR3 has 16 amino acids. The V and J ends lost 3 bases and 4 bases respectively, with 18 bases between them. Germline CDR1 is MNHEY and CDR2 is SMNVEV (reference sequence). The CDR3 loop reads CASSLGAFKTFYGYTF. For the CDR3, the DNA is TGTGCCAGCAGTTTGGGGGCCTTCAAAACCTTCTATGGCTACACCTTC.

This chain connects TRBV27 to TRBJ1-5; D is undetermined. This CDR3 is built from 14 residues. Germline CDR1 is MNHEY and CDR2 is SMNVEV (reference sequence). The germline V and J ends were trimmed by 4 bases and 10 bases, with 17 bases remaining between them. The CDR3 region has the DNA TGTGCCAGCAGTTACGCCACAACGGGGATACCCCAGCATTTT. It yields the protein CASSYATTGIPQHF.